Presented here are 2 T cell receptor beta chains from one specimen sequenced in a study of human T cells and chemical hapten exposure. MiXCR, run by TCRdb on the RACE reads, gives a single entry per CDR3 protein. The profile shows 300,000 to 450,000 distinct CDR3 sequences, about 5.4% of them singletons. Time point meaning: pre-sensitization, week 0. The treatment denotes: therapeutic diphenylcyclopropenone sensitization with weekly scalp DPC. The source was whole blood, collected in connection with sensitization to the hapten diphenylcyclopropenone (DPC). These receptors were collected from a young woman with alopecia areata. Some clones in this sample may be carry-over from other donors' samples.

This chain uses TRBV14 with TRBJ1-2, with D tentatively TRBD1 (5 bases). CDR1 is SGHDN, CDR2 FVKESK, per germline. Trimming shortened V by 0 bases and J by 7 bases, and 15 bases separated the two germline ends. The CDR3 extends over 15 amino acids. The CDR3 nucleotides read TGTGCCAGCAGCCAAGATAAAGTGGGACTTCTTGGCTACACCTTC. It translates to CASSQDKVGLLGYTF.

This clonotype was seen more than once but under ten times. This rearrangement joins TRBV10-3 to TRBJ1-6; D not resolved. Trimming removed 2 bases from V and 9 bases from J, with 11 bases in between. Germline V CDR1 and CDR2: ENHRY, SYGVKD. The CDR3 extends over 14 amino acids. CDR3 nucleotides: TGTGCCATCAGTGAGGGTAACCGTGGTTCACCCCTCCACTTT. Translation: CAISEGNRGSPLHF.